Listed below are T cell receptor beta chains from one sample, sequenced in a study of CD8 T cells in ankylosing spondylitis. TCRdb re-derived calls from the 5' RACE reads in MiXCR, one entry per CDR3 protein. The data show approximately 500,000 distinct CDR3 sequences, about 12% seen once. The sequencing input was blood, either unsorted or a sorted T cell fraction (not recorded which). All receptors come from a male donor with ankylosing spondylitis. Each CDR3 is given with its conserved first and last residue.

v_call,j_call,cdr3_aa
TRBV7-9,TRBJ1-1,CASSLAPGLMNTEAFF
TRBV7-2,TRBJ1-2,CASSLTISSGGYTF
TRBV25-1,TRBJ1-2,CASSFPGQANYGYTF
TRBV7-2,TRBJ2-7,CASSSEGQGTGEQYF
TRBV19,TRBJ1-5,CASSMSSEYQPQHF
TRBV20-1,TRBJ1-1,CSARDLTTGGMNTEAFF
TRBV7-9,TRBJ1-1,CASSQRQGPSNTEAFF
TRBV3-1,TRBJ2-7,CASSHEVSYEQYF
TRBV20-1,TRBJ2-7,CSARDAFAESHEQYF
TRBV19,TRBJ1-6,CASTDGNRNSPLHF
TRBV20-1,TRBJ1-5,CSATQRQDFQPQHF
TRBV6-2/TRBV6-3,TRBJ2-3,CATTSGRSTDTQYF
TRBV4-1,TRBJ2-5,CASSQVKQGRETQYF
TRBV12-3/TRBV12-4,TRBJ1-2,CASSLRQYRDYGYTF
TRBV24-1,TRBJ2-3,CATSAGSTDTQYF
TRBV12-3/TRBV12-4,TRBJ1-1,CASSTNPRRQGPTLNTEAFF
TRBV5-6,TRBJ2-3,CASSVRLAGMGDTQYF
TRBV7-2,TRBJ2-1,CASSLSLAGYNEQFF
TRBV20-1,TRBJ2-3,CSARPPSGPSDTQYF
TRBV20-1,TRBJ2-7,CSAREPGGSYEQYF
TRBV20-1,TRBJ2-1,CSAQTSGSYNEQFF
TRBV5-1,TRBJ2-7,CASSFELPYEQYF
TRBV4-1,TRBJ2-1,CASSYPGQPYNEQFF
TRBV5-1,TRBJ2-7,CASSLAKGEYEQYF
TRBV7-2,TRBJ2-1,CASSIGGLAGGHNEQFF
TRBV19,TRBJ2-1,CASSTGTQSNEQFF
TRBV27,TRBJ1-2,CASSLSESGGGGGYTF
TRBV7-2,TRBJ2-3,CASSLSRLAGADTQYF
TRBV2,TRBJ1-6,CASVWTDPPLHF
TRBV6-6,TRBJ2-7,CASSYSGPYEQYF
TRBV5-6,TRBJ2-1,CASSLVWGEDNEQFF
TRBV29-1,TRBJ1-5,CSVGDGYNQPQHF
TRBV27,TRBJ2-7,CASSLGLAGYNYEQYF
TRBV7-9,TRBJ2-5,CASSLLSGRAVRETQYF
TRBV7-9,TRBJ2-7,CASSLASDSGTYEQYF
TRBV5-1,TRBJ1-1,CASSLAGQKSEAFF
TRBV5-1,TRBJ2-1,CASNIGLAGVNEQFF
TRBV14,TRBJ2-1,CASSRVLVDEQFF